This T cell receptor (beta chain) was captured in a study of T cells in Graves' hyperthyroidism and ophthalmopathy. Amplified TCR beta CDR3 regions derived from RNA transcripts. Initially, a first-round RT-PCR of the TCR CDR3 employed the HTBI primer set. One entry per CDR3 protein, called by TCRdb with MiXCR from the multiplex PCR reads. The sample holds some 420,000 distinct CDR3 sequences, roughly an eighth seen once. Points on this clonotype: One end of the junction varies from germline; a read error may be responsible.

This CDR3 is 15 amino acids long. Per the germline V gene, CDR1 is MGHRA and CDR2 is YSYEKL. This TCR came from a woman in her late teens or twenties with Graves' hyperthyroidism. The gene calls are TRBV4-1 and TRBJ1-5, with a tentative D call TRBD1 (6 bases). The specimen sequenced was blood. The CDR3 DNA reads TGCGCCTGCAGCCAAGATCCGGGGGCGGGTCAGCCCCAGCATTTT. Amino acid sequence: CACSQDPGAGQPQHF.